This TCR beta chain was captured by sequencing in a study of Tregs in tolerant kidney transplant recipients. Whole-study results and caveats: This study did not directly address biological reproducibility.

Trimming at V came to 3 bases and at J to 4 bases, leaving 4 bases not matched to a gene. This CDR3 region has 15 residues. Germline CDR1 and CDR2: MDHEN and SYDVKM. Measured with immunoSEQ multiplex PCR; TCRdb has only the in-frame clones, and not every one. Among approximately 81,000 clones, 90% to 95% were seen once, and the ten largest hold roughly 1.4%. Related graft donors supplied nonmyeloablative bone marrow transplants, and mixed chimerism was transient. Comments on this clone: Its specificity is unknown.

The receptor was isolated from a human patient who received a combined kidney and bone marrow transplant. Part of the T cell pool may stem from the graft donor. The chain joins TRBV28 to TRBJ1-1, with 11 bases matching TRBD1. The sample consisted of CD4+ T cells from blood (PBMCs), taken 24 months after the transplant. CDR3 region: CASSFSGQGVTEAFF. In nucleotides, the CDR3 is TGTGCCAGCAGTTTTTCGGGACAGGGGGTCACTGAAGCTTTCTTT.